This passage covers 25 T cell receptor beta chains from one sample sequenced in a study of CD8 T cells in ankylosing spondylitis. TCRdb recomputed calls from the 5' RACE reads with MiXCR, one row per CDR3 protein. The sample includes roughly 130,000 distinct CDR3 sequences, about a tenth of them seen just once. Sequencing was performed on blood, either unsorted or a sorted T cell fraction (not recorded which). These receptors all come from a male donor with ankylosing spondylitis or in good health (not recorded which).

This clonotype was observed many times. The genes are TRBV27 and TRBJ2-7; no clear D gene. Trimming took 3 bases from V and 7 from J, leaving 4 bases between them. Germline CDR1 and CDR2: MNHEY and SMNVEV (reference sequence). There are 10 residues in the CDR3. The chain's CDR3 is CASSLGEQYF. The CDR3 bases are TGTGCCAGCAGTTTGGGTGAGCAGTACTTC.

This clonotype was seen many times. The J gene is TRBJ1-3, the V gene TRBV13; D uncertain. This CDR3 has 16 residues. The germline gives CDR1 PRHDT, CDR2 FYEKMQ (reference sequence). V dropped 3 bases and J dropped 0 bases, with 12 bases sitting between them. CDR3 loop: CASSFTPRSSGNTIYF. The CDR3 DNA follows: TGTGCCAGCAGCTTTACCCCCAGGTCCTCTGGAAACACCATATATTTT.

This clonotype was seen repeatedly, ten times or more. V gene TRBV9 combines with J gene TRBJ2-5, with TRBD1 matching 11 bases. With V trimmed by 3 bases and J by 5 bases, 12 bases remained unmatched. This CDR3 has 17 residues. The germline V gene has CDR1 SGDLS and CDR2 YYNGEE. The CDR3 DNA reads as TGTGCCAGCAGCGAGTCGGGAGGACAGGGGGCCTATGAGACCCAGTACTTC. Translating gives CASSESGGQGAYETQYF.

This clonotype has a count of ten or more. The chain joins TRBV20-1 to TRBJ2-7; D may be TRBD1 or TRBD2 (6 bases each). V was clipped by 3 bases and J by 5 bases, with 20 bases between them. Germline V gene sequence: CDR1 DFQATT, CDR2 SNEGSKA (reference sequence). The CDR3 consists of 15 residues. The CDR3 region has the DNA TGCAGTGCTAGCGCCAAGAGGGGGGCGAAGAACGAGCAGTACTTC. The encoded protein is CSASAKRGAKNEQYF.

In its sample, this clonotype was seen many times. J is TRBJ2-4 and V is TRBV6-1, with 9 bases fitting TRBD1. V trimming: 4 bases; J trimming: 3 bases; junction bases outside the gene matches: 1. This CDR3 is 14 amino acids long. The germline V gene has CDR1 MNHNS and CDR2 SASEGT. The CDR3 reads CASSVDRGKNIQYF. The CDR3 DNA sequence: TGTGCCAGCAGTGTGGACAGGGGCAAAAACATTCAGTACTTC.

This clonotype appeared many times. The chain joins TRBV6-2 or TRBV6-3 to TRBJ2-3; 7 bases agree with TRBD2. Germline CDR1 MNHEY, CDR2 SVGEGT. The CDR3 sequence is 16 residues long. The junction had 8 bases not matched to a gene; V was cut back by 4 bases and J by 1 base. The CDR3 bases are TGTGCCAGCAGTTCCGGGACTACCAGTCGCACAGATACGCAGTATTTT. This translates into CASSSGTTSRTDTQYF.

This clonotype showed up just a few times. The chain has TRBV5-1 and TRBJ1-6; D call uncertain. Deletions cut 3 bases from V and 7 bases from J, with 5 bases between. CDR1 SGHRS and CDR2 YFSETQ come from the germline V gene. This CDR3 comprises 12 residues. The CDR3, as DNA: TGCGCCAGCAGCTCCGGGAATTCACCCCTCCACTTT. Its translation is CASSSGNSPLHF.

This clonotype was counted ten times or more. CDR3 DNA: TGCGCCAGCAGCTTGGCGGACAGGGTTACGTATGAGCAGTTCTTC. It yields the protein CASSLADRVTYEQFF. The chain combines TRBV5-1 with TRBJ2-1, with 8 bases matching TRBD1. V gave up 0 bases and J gave up 8 bases; unmatched junction bases: 7. In germline, CDR1 is SGHRS, CDR2 YFSETQ. This CDR3 spans 15 amino acids.

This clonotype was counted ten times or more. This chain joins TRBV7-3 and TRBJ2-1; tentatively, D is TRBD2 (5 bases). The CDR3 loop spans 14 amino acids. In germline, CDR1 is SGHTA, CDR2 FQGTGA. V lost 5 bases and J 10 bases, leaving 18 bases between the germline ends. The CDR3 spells CASSPDSEGSEQFF. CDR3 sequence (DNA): TGTGCCAGCAGCCCCGATAGTGAGGGCTCCGAGCAGTTCTTC.

The CDR3 here is CASSLAGNSYNEQFF. The CDR3, as DNA: TGTGCCAGCAGCTTAGCGGGAAACTCCTACAATGAGCAGTTCTTC. The chain carries TRBV7-2 and TRBJ2-1, with D uncertain. The CDR3 has 15 residues. The V end lost 0 bases, the J end lost 0 bases, and 6 bases lay between the germline ends. Germline lookup yields CDR1 SGHTA and CDR2 FQGNSA. Full variable domain (missing parts from reference TRBV7-2 and TRBJ2-1): GAGVSQSPSNKVTEKGKDVELRCDPISGHTALYWYRQSLGQGLEFLIYFQGNSAPDKSGLPSDRFSAERTGGSVSTLTIQRTQQEDSAVYLCASSLAGNSYNEQFFGPGTRLTVL.

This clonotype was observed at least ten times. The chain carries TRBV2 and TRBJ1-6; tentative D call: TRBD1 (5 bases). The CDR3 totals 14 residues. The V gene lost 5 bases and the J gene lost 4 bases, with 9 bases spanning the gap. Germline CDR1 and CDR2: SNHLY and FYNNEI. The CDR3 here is CASSPGIYNSPLHF. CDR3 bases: TGTGCCAGCAGTCCAGGGATTTATAATTCACCCCTCCACTTT.

The CDR3 DNA reads as TGTGCCACCCACACAGGGAACACCGGGGAGCTGTTTTTT. Translation: CATHTGNTGELFF. This chain links TRBV7-2 with TRBJ2-2; TRBD1 might be the D (5 bases). From germline, CDR1 is SGHTA and CDR2 FQGNSA. Trimming pared 10 bases from V and 1 base from J, leaving 10 bases between. The CDR3 sequence is 13 residues long.

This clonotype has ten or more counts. The CDR3 bases are TGTGCCAGCAGTTCTACCGGGACAGGGGTCGGGGCCAACGTCCTGACTTTC. Its translation: CASSSTGTGVGANVLTF. The rearrangement links TRBV12-3 or TRBV12-4 to TRBJ2-6; TRBD1 matches at 10 bases. Trimming cost V 4 bases and J 4 bases; bases outside gene matches: 7. The CDR3 is made up of 17 amino acids.

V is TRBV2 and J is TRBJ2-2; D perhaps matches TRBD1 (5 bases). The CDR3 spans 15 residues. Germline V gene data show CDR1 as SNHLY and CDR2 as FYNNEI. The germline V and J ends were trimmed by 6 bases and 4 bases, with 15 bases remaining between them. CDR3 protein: CASRAGFATTGELFF. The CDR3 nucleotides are TGTGCCAGCAGGGCAGGGTTTGCAACCACCGGGGAGCTGTTTTTT.

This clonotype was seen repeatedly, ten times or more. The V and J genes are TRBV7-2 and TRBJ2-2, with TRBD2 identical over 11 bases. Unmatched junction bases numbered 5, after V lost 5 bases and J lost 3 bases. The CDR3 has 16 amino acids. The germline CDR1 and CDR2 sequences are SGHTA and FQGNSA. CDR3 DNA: TGTGCCAGCAGCCCTAGCGGGAGGCCCTACACCGGGGAGCTGTTTTTT. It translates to CASSPSGRPYTGELFF.

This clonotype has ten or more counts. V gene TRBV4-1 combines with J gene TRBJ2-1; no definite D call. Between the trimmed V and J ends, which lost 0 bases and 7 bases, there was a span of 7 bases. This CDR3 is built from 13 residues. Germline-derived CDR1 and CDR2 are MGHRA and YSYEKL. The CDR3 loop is CASSQDLLNEQFF. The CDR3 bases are TGCGCCAGCAGCCAAGATTTATTGAATGAGCAGTTCTTC.

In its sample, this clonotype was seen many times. The CDR3 DNA follows: TGTGCCAGCAGCCAAAGACAGGTGTCCTACAATGAGCAGTTCTTC. This codes for CASSQRQVSYNEQFF. V is TRBV14 and J is TRBJ2-1; TRBD1 is a possible D gene (6 bases). V shed 2 bases and J shed 1 base, with 9 bases lying between them. The germline V gene has CDR1 SGHDN and CDR2 FVKESK. The CDR3 contains 15 residues.

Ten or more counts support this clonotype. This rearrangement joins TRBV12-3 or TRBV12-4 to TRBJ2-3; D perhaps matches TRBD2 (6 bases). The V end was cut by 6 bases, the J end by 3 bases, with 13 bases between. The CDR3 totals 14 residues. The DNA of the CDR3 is TGTGCCAGCAGCCCACACGGAGGGACAGATACGCAGTATTTT. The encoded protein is CASSPHGGTDTQYF.

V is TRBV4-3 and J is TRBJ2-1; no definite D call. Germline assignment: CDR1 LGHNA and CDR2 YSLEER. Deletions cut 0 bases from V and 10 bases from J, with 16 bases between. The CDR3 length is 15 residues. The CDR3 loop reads CASSQDYGRPFEQFF. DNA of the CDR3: TGCGCCAGCAGCCAAGATTACGGACGTCCTTTCGAGCAGTTCTTC.

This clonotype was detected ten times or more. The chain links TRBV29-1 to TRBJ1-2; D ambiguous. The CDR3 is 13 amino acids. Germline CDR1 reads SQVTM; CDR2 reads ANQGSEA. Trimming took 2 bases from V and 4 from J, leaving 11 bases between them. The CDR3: CSVELVGSYGYTF. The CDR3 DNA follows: TGCAGCGTTGAATTAGTAGGGTCCTATGGCTACACCTTC.

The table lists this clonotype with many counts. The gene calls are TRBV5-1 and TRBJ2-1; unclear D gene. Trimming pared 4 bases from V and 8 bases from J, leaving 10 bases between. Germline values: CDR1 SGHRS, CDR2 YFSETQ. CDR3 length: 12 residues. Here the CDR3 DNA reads TGCGCCAGCAGCATAACCTTTGATGAGCAGTTCTTC. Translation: CASSITFDEQFF.

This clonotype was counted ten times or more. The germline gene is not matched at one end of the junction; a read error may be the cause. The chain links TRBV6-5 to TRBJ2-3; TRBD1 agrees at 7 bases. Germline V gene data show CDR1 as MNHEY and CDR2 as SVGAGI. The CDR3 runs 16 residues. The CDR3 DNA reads TGTGCCAGCAGTTTGTACCGGGACAGAGTCTCAGATACGCATTATTTT. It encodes CASSLYRDRVSDTHYF.

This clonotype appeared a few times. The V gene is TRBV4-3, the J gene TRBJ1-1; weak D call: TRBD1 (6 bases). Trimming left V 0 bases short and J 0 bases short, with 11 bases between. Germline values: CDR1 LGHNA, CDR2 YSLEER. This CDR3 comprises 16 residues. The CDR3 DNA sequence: TGCGCCAGCAGCCAAGATGCAGGGGACATGAACACTGAAGCTTTCTTT. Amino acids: CASSQDAGDMNTEAFF.

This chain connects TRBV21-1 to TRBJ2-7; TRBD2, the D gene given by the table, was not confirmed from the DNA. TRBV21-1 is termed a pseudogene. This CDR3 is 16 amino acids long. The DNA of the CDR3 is TGTGCCAGCAAGCGGCAGAATGGGTCCCATACCTACGAGCAGTACTTC. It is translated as CASKRQNGSHTYEQYF.

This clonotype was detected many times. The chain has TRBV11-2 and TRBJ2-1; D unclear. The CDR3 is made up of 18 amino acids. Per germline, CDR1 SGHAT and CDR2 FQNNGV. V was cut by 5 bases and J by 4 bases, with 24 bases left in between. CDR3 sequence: CASSHSSRPRRMYNEQFF. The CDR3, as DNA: TGTGCCAGCAGCCATTCATCAAGGCCCCGAAGAATGTACAATGAGCAGTTCTTC.